The clone carrying this T cell receptor (beta chain) was detected only once. The antigen is unknown. The sample belongs to a study of cytotoxic CD8 clonotypes in ibrutinib-treated CLL. Whole-study context: The group held 11 relapsed/refractory and 15 treatment-naive patients, with some 17 IGHV unmutated. After a median around 11 months on treatment (6 to 36), response samples were drawn. The study's findings and limits: T-cell clonality at baseline went above that of age-matched healthy donors and rose and fell with circulating CD8+ T-cell counts.

Generated by immunoSEQ multiplex PCR, the TCRdb table keeps only in-frame clones and is missing some. Of some 200,000 clones detected, around three quarters appear once; the ten largest clones hold about an eighth. The specimen comprised PBMCs, sampled after 24 months of ibrutinib treatment. The TCR sequence derives from a human donor with chronic lymphocytic leukemia.

CDR3 nucleotides: TGTGCCAGCAGCTTAACCGGGAGGACCCCCTACGAGCAGTACTTC. This codes for CASSLTGRTPYEQYF. The chain links TRBV7-3 to TRBJ2-7; 7 nucleotides agree with TRBD2. Germline trimming cut 0 bases from V and 2 bases from J; bases unmatched to any gene: 4. The length of the CDR3 is 15 residues. Germline V gene data show CDR1 as SGHTA and CDR2 as FQGTGA.